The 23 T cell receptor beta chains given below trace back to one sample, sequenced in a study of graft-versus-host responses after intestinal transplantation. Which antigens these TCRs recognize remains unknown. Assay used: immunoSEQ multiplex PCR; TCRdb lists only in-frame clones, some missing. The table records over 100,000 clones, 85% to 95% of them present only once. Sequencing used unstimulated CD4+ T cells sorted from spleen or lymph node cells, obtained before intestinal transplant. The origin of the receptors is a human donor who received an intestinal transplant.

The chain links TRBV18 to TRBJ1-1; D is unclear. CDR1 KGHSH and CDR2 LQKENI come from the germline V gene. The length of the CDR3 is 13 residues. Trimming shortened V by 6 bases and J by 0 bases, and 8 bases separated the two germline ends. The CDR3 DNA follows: TGTGCCAGCTCTCTTCAGGTGAACACTGAAGCTTTCTTT. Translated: CASSLQVNTEAFF.

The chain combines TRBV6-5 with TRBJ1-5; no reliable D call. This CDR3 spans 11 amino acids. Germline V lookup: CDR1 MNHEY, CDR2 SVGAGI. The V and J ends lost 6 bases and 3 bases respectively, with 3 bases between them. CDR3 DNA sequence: TGTGCCAGCAGGGACAATCAGCCCCAGCATTTT. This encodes CASRDNQPQHF.

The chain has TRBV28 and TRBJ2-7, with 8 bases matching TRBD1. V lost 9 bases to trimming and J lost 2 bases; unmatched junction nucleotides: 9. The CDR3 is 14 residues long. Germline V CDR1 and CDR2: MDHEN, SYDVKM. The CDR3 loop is CASSAPDRAYEQYF. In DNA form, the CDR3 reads TGTGCCAGTTCGGCCCCGGACAGGGCCTACGAGCAGTACTTC. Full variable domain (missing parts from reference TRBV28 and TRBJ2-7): DVKVTQSSRYLVKRTGEKVFLECVQDMDHENMFWYRQDPGLGLRLIYFSYDVKMKEKGDIPEGYSVSREKKERFSLILESASTNQTSMYLCASSAPDRAYEQYFGPGTRLTVT.

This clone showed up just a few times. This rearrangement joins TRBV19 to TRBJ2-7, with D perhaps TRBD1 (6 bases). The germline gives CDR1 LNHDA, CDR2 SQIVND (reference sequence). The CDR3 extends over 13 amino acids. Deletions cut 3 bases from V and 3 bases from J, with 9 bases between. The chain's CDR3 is CASSMLGGYEQYF. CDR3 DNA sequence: TGTGCCAGTAGTATGCTAGGGGGCTACGAGCAGTACTTC.

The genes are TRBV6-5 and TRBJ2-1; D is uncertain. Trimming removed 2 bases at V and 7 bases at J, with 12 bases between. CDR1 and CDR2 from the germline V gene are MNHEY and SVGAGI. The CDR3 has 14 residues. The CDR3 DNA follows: TGTGCCAGCAGTTACGGGCAGGCCCCAAATGAGCAGTTCTTC. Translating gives CASSYGQAPNEQFF.

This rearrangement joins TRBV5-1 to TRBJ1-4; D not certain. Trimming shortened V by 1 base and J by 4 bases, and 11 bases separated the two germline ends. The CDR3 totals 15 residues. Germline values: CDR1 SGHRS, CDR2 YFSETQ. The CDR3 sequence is CASSLSGSINEKLFF. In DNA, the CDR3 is TGCGCCAGCAGCTTGTCAGGCAGCATTAATGAAAAACTGTTTTTT.

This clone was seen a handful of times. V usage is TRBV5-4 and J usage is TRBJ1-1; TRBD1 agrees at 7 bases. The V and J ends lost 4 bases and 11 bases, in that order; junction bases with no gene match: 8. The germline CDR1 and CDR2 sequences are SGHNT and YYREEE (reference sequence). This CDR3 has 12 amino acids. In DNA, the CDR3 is TGTGCCAGCAGCCTCGACAGGGAGAGGGCTTTCTTT. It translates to CASSLDRERAFF.

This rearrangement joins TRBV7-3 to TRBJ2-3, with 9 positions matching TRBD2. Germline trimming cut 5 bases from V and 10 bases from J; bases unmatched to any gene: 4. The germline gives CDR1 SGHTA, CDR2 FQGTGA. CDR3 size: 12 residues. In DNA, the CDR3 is TGTGCCAGCAGCGGGACTAGCCCTGCGCAGTATTTT. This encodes CASSGTSPAQYF.

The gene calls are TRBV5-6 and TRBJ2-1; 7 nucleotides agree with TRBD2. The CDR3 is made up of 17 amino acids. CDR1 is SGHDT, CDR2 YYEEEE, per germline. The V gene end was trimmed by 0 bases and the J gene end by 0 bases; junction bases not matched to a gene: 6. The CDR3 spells CASSLGGVAGSYNEQFF. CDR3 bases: TGTGCCAGCAGCTTGGGGGGGGTAGCGGGCTCCTACAATGAGCAGTTCTTC. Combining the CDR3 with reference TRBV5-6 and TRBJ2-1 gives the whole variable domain DAGVTQSPTHLIKTRGQQVTLRCSPKSGHDTVSWYQQALGQGPQFIFQYYEEEERQRGNFPDRFSGHQFPNYSSELNVNALLLGDSALYLCASSLGGVAGSYNEQFFGPGTRLTVL.

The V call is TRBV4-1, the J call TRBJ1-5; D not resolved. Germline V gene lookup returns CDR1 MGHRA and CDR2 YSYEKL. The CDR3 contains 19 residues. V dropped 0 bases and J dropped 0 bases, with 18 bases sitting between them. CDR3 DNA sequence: TGCGCCAGCAGCCAAGATTATTGGGATCGTAGGCTTAGCAATCAGCCCCAGCATTTT. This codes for CASSQDYWDRRLSNQPQHF.

The CDR3 sequence: CASSGLSGTFNEKLFF. CDR3 sequence (DNA): TGTGCCAGCAGTGGTTTATCCGGTACATTTAACGAAAAACTGTTTTTT. The chain employs TRBV6-1 and TRBJ1-4, with D unresolved. Germline V gives CDR1 MNHNS, CDR2 SASEGT. Trimming cost V 4 bases and J 8 bases, with 20 bases left between them. This CDR3 spans 16 amino acids.

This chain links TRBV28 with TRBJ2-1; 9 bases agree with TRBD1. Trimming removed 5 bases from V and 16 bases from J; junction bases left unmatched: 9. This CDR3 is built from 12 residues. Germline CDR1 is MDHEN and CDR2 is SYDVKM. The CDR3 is CASSATDRGFFF. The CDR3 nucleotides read TGTGCCAGCAGTGCGACGGACAGGGGTTTTTTCTTC.

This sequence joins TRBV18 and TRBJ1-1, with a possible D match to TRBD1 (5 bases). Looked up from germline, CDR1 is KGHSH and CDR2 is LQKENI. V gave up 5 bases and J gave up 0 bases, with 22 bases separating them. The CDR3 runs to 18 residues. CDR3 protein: CASSSEGRAGIMNTEAFF. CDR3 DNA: TGTGCCAGCTCATCAGAAGGCAGGGCGGGAATAATGAACACTGAAGCTTTCTTT.

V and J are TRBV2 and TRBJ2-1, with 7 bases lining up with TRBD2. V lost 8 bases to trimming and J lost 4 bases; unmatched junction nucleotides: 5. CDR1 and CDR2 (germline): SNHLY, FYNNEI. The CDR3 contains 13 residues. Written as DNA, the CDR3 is TGTGCCAGCCGGGGGGAGTCTTACAATGAGCAGTTCTTC. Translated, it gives CASRGESYNEQFF.

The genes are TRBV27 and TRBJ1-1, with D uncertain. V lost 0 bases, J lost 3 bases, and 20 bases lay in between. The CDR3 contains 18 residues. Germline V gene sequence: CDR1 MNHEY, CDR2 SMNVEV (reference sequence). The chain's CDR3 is CASSLSSSRRGFHTEAFF. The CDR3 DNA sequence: TGTGCCAGCAGTTTATCATCTAGCAGGAGAGGGTTCCACACTGAAGCTTTCTTT.

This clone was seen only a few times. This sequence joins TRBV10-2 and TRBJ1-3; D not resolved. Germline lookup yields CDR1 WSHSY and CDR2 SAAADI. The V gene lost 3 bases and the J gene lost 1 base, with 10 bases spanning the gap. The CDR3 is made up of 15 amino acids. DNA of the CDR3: TGCGCCAGCAGTGATATGGACCTTTCTGGAAACACCATATATTTT. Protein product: CASSDMDLSGNTIYF.

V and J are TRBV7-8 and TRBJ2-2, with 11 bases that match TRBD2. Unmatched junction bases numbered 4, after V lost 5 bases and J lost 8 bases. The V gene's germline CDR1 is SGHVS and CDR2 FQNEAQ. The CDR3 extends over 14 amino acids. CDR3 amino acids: CASSDPSGRGELFF. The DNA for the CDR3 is TGTGCCAGCAGCGACCCTAGCGGGAGGGGGGAGCTGTTTTTT.

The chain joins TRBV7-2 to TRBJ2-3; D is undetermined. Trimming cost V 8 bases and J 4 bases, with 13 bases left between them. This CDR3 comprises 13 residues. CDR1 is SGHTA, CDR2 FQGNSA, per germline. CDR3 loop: CASQIRGSDTQYF. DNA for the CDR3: TGTGCCAGCCAGATCCGCGGATCAGATACGCAGTATTTT.

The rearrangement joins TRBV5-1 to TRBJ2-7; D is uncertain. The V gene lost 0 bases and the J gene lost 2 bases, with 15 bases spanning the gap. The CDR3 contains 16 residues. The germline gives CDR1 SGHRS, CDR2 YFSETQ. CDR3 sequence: CASSLVPATLAYEQYF. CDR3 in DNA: TGCGCCAGCAGCTTGGTCCCGGCGACGTTGGCCTACGAGCAGTACTTC.

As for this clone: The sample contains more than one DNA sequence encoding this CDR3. CDR3 sequence: CASSLLAGGSYNEQFF. The CDR3, as DNA: TGCGCCAGCAGCTTGCTAGCGGGAGGATCCTACAATGAGCAGTTCTTC. V usage is TRBV5-1 and J usage is TRBJ2-1, with 11 bases matching TRBD2. V lost 1 base, J lost 1 base, and 1 base stayed unmatched. This CDR3 comprises 16 residues. CDR1 and CDR2 from the germline V gene are SGHRS and YFSETQ. The full variable domain, its missing parts supplied by reference TRBV5-1 and TRBJ2-1, is KAGVTQTPRYLIKTRGQQVTLSCSPISGHRSVSWYQQTPGQGLQFLFEYFSETQRNKGNFPGRFSGRQFSNSRSEMNVSTLELGDSALYLCASSLLAGGSYNEQFFGPGTRLTVL.

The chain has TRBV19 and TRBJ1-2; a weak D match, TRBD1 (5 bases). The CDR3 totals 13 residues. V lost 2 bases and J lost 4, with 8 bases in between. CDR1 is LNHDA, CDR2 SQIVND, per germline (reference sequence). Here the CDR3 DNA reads TGTGCCAGTAGTATATCGGGACCCTATGGCTACACCTTC. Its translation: CASSISGPYGYTF.

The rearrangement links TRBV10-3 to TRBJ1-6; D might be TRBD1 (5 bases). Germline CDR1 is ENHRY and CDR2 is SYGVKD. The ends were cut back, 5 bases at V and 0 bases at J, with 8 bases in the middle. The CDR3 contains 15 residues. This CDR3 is CAISPGSSYNSPLHF. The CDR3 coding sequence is TGTGCCATCAGTCCAGGGAGCTCCTATAATTCACCCCTCCACTTT.

The CDR3 DNA follows: TGTGCCAGCAGCCAAGGGGGAGGTGAGCAGTTCTTC. Its protein is CASSQGGGEQFF. This chain links TRBV4-2 with TRBJ2-1; possibly TRBD2 for D (6 bases). Germline values: CDR1 LGHNA, CDR2 YNFKEQ. CDR3 length equals 12 residues. V was cut by 1 base and J by 9 bases, with 7 bases left in between.